This TCR beta chain was sequenced during a study of post-analysis software for immune sequencing data. In germline, CDR1 is SGHTA, CDR2 FQGNSA. The CDR3 length is 16 residues. V shed 4 bases, J shed 4 bases, and the junction held 3 bases outside the gene matches. Included in the TCR beta cDNA libraries were unique molecular identifiers. A single record per CDR3 protein comes from TCRdb applying MiXCR to the PCR reads. Seen here are 450,000 to 700,000 distinct CDR3 sequences, roughly 47% observed once, and the top ten hold under 2%. With respect to this clonotype: Antigen unknown.

Findings and limits, study-wide: With TRBV5-6, TRBV5-1 and TRBV20-1 included, about five TRBV segments were more frequent in patients than in controls. Those samples that were prepared in the same batch co-clustered strongly by F measure.

This chain uses TRBV7-2 with TRBJ2-3, with TRBD2 identical over 15 bases. The source material was blood. The receptor was derived from a girl between 5 and 17 years old with multiple sclerosis. CDR3 bases: TGTGCCAGCAGCTCGTGGACTAGCGGGAGGGCAGATACGCAGTATTTT. This translates into CASSSWTSGRADTQYF.